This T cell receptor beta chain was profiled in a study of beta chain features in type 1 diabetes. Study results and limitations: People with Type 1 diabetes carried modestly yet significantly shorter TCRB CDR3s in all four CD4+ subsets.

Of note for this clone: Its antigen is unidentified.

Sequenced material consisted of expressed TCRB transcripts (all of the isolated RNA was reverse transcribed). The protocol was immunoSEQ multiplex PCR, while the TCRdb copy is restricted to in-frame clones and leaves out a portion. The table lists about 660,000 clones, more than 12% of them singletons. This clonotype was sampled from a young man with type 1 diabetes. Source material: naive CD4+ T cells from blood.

For the CDR3, the DNA is TGTGCCAGCACCAGGACTAGCTCCGCATCCTACGAGCAGTACTTC. Translating it yields CASTRTSSASYEQYF. V gene TRBV28 combines with J gene TRBJ2-7, with TRBD2 identical over 8 bases. The CDR3 is 15 residues long. Germline CDR1 and CDR2: MDHEN and SYDVKM. The V and J ends lost 7 bases and 1 base, in that order; junction bases with no gene match: 9.